The 9 T cell receptor beta chains listed next were all sequenced from one sample in a study of CD8 T cells in ankylosing spondylitis. Study-level findings and limits: Characteristic, it appeared, of ankylosing spondylitis blood was a TCR beta motif of eight highly homologous variants.

TCRdb recomputed calls from the 5' RACE reads with MiXCR, one row per CDR3 protein. The sample lists roughly 400,000 distinct CDR3 sequences, more than 20% seen once, with 16% in the top ten. Their antigens are not known. Sequenced input: blood, either unsorted or a sorted T cell fraction (not recorded which). The receptors originated from a male donor with ankylosing spondylitis.

The chain is built from TRBV10-3 and TRBJ2-3, with 7 positions matching TRBD1. This CDR3 comprises 14 residues. Germline loops: CDR1 ENHRY, CDR2 SYGVKD. After removal of 3 bases from V and 2 bases from J, the junction contained 2 bases not matched to a gene. The CDR3 sequence: CAISEDRDTDTQYF. The CDR3 DNA reads TGTGCCATCAGTGAAGACAGGGACACAGATACGCAGTATTTT.

This clonotype was counted only a few times. The gene calls are TRBV15 and TRBJ1-5, with no clear D. V was cut by 5 bases and J by 3 bases, with 14 bases left in between. The CDR3 has 15 amino acids. Germline loops: CDR1 LNHNV, CDR2 YYDKDF (reference sequence). CDR3 in amino acids: CATSVDLAPNQPQHF. Written as DNA, the CDR3 is TGTGCCACCAGCGTAGATTTAGCTCCCAATCAGCCCCAGCATTTT.

The chain links TRBV5-6 to TRBJ1-2; 8 nucleotides line up with TRBD1. Germline loops: CDR1 SGHDT, CDR2 YYEEEE. With V trimmed by 0 bases and J by 3 bases, 1 base remained unmatched. CDR3 length equals 14 residues. The CDR3 DNA is TGTGCCAGCAGCTTGGTGGGACAGGACTATGGCTACACCTTC. Its protein product is CASSLVGQDYGYTF.

The chain combines TRBV27 with TRBJ1-6; D is unclear. From germline, CDR1 is MNHEY and CDR2 SMNVEV (reference sequence). Trimming cost V 5 bases and J 7 bases, with 18 bases left between them. The CDR3 is 16 amino acids. The CDR3 loop reads CASSQTGSALNSPLHF. DNA for the CDR3: TGTGCCAGCAGTCAGACTGGGAGTGCTTTGAATTCACCCCTCCACTTT.

This clonotype was detected a few times. The V gene is TRBV14, the J gene TRBJ2-1; tentatively, D is TRBD2 (5 bases). Trimming left V 3 bases short and J 7 bases short, with 10 bases between. Looked up from germline, CDR1 is SGHDN and CDR2 is FVKESK. The CDR3 runs to 13 residues. The CDR3 is CASSQRVENEQFF. The CDR3 DNA sequence: TGTGCCAGCAGCCAGAGGGTGGAAAATGAGCAGTTCTTC.

This clonotype was detected only a few times. The chain has TRBV27 and TRBJ1-1; 10 bases are shared with TRBD1. Germline V lookup: CDR1 MNHEY, CDR2 SMNVEV (reference sequence). The CDR3 runs to 20 residues. J was trimmed by 0 bases and V by 5 bases; bases with no gene match: 18. DNA for the CDR3: TGTGCCAGCAGTCCCCTCTATGAAATTGGACAGGGGGTCGTGAACACTGAAGCTTTCTTT. Protein: CASSPLYEIGQGVVNTEAFF.

The table lists this clonotype with a few counts. The CDR3 sequence: CASGSNGLAGGLRYEQYF. CDR3 coding DNA: TGTGCTAGTGGTTCCAACGGACTAGCGGGAGGGCTCCGCTACGAGCAGTACTTC. This chain uses TRBV12-5 with TRBJ2-7; the match to TRBD2 covers 15 bases. Germline V CDR1 and CDR2: LGHNT, FRNRAP. The CDR3 has 18 residues. Trimming removed 4 bases from V and 3 bases from J; junction bases left unmatched: 10.

V and J are TRBV7-2 and TRBJ2-1; 7 bases fit TRBD2. V trimming: 3 bases; J trimming: 2 bases; junction bases outside the gene matches: 7. This CDR3 is built from 16 residues. The V gene's germline CDR1 is SGHTA and CDR2 FQGNSA. Here the CDR3 DNA reads TGTGCCAGCAGCTTCCTGAATAGCGGGCCCTACAATGAGCAGTTCTTC. Residues: CASSFLNSGPYNEQFF.

The chain couples TRBV28 to TRBJ2-2; the match to TRBD2 covers 7 bases. Germline lookup yields CDR1 MDHEN and CDR2 SYDVKM. V lost 5 bases, J lost 5 bases, and 11 bases stayed unmatched. The CDR3 runs 16 residues. CDR3 DNA: TGTGCCAGCAGTCCCCTAGGGGCGGGAGATACCGGGGAGCTGTTTTTT. Its translation is CASSPLGAGDTGELFF.